The 18 T cell receptor beta chains reported below all come from one sample, sequenced in a study of response to subunit inactivated influenza vaccine. TCRdb reprocessed the RT-PCR reads with MiXCR, giving one entry per CDR3 protein. The sample has approximately 500,000 distinct CDR3 sequences, 10% to 15% seen once. Specimen: PBMCs from blood, collected 40 to 50 days after vaccination. The receptors shown here come from a man aged 45-60 years who received an inactivated influenza vaccine.

This clonotype was seen a few times. V and J are TRBV5-1 and TRBJ2-1, with 7 bases identical to TRBD1. In germline, CDR1 is SGHRS, CDR2 YFSETQ. This CDR3 has 14 residues. The V and J ends lost 0 bases and 10 bases, in that order; junction bases with no gene match: 7. The CDR3 sequence is CASSLGGTEGEQFF. Written as DNA, the CDR3 is TGCGCCAGCAGCTTGGGTGGGACAGAGGGGGAGCAGTTCTTC. The full variable domain, completed using reference TRBV5-1 and TRBJ2-1, is KAGVTQTPRYLIKTRGQQVTLSCSPISGHRSVSWYQQTPGQGLQFLFEYFSETQRNKGNFPGRFSGRQFSNSRSEMNVSTLELGDSALYLCASSLGGTEGEQFFGPGTRLTVL.

The chain uses TRBV27 and TRBJ2-2, with a tentative D call TRBD1 (7 bases). Germline V gene data show CDR1 as MNHEY and CDR2 as SMNVEV (reference sequence). V gave up 2 bases and J gave up 7 bases, with 14 bases separating them. The CDR3 length is 15 residues. The CDR3 here is CASSLQGGRDGELFF. The CDR3 nucleotides are TGTGCCAGCAGTTTACAGGGGGGCCGTGACGGGGAGCTGTTTTTT.

In this sample, this clonotype turned up a few times. The chain is built from TRBV20-1 and TRBJ2-5; 14 positions match TRBD2. The junction had 10 bases not matched to a gene; V was cut back by 6 bases and J by 7 bases. The germline gives CDR1 DFQATT, CDR2 SNEGSKA (reference sequence). The CDR3 has 15 residues. The CDR3 DNA reads as TGCAGTGCCGATCGACTAGCGGGAGGGTCGGGGACCCAGTACTTC. Encoded protein: CSADRLAGGSGTQYF.

This chain joins TRBV5-1 and TRBJ1-1; no clear D gene. Trimming took off 0 bases at V and 5 bases at J, with 11 bases between the two ends. This CDR3 has 14 residues. CDR1 SGHRS and CDR2 YFSETQ come from the germline V gene. The CDR3 loop is CASSLDPGGTEAFF. The CDR3, as DNA: TGCGCCAGCAGCTTGGATCCGGGTGGAACTGAAGCTTTCTTT.

This clonotype was recorded a few times. The chain has TRBV20-1 and TRBJ2-7, with D perhaps TRBD2 (6 bases). Germline CDR1 reads DFQATT; CDR2 reads SNEGSKA (reference sequence). The CDR3 sequence is 13 residues long. V lost 6 bases and J lost 2, with 14 bases in between. The DNA of the CDR3 is TGCAGTGCGCCGGGACTTGAAACCTACGAGCAGTACTTC. Translation: CSAPGLETYEQYF.

The chain recombines TRBV11-2 with TRBJ2-6; D assignment may be TRBD1 or TRBD2 (5 bases each). The V gene lost 7 bases and the J gene lost 0 bases, with 19 bases spanning the gap. CDR1 and CDR2 from the germline V gene are SGHAT and FQNNGV. The CDR3 is 18 amino acids. The CDR3 bases are TGTGCCAGCAACATGGGGGTCAGCCTACCCTCTGGGGCCAACGTCCTGACTTTC. Residues: CASNMGVSLPSGANVLTF.

This clonotype has a count of ten or more. The junction and the germline gene differ at one end; a read error may be behind it. The genes are TRBV11-3 and TRBJ2-3; D is uncertain. CDR1 and CDR2 from the germline V gene are SGHNT and YENEEA. The CDR3 has 14 residues. This CDR3 reads CASSLADGADTQYF. The DNA for the CDR3 is TGCGCCAGCAGCTTGGCGGACGGCGCAGATACGCAGTATTTT.

The chain uses TRBV20-1 and TRBJ2-1; D may correspond to TRBD1 or TRBD2 (5 bases each). The germline V gene has CDR1 DFQATT and CDR2 SNEGSKA (reference sequence). This CDR3 is 18 amino acids long. V was clipped by 2 bases and J by 0 bases, with 20 bases between them. The CDR3 reads CSARLVGVGLSSYNEQFF. CDR3 DNA sequence: TGCAGTGCTAGATTGGTGGGGGTGGGATTAAGCTCCTACAATGAGCAGTTCTTC.

This clonotype has a handful of counts. The chain uses TRBV7-2 and TRBJ1-5; a possible D gene is TRBD1 (5 bases). This CDR3 is built from 15 residues. V shed 0 bases and J shed 3 bases, with 9 bases lying between them. CDR1 is SGHTA, CDR2 FQGNSA, per germline. The CDR3: CASSLAGPHNQPQHF. The CDR3 DNA follows: TGTGCCAGCAGCTTAGCGGGGCCGCACAATCAGCCCCAGCATTTT.

This clonotype was seen repeatedly, ten times or more. The V and J genes are TRBV7-2 and TRBJ1-2; D remains unclear. CDR3 length: 12 amino acids. V lost 3 bases and J 2 bases, leaving 4 bases between the germline ends. The germline V gene has CDR1 SGHTA and CDR2 FQGNSA. As DNA, the CDR3 is TGTGCCAGCAGCTTCCCCAACTATGGCTACACCTTC. Protein product: CASSFPNYGYTF. The variable domain in full, with the rest retrieved from reference TRBV7-2 and TRBJ1-2, is GAGVSQSPSNKVTEKGKDVELRCDPISGHTALYWYRQSLGQGLEFLIYFQGNSAPDKSGLPSDRFSAERTGGSVSTLTIQRTQQEDSAVYLCASSFPNYGYTFGSGTRLTVV.

The table lists this clonotype with a few counts. The chain employs TRBV20-1 and TRBJ2-1; the match to TRBD2 covers 9 bases. The ends lost 3 bases at V and 8 bases at J; junction bases unmatched: 11. The CDR3 extends over 15 amino acids. The germline CDR1 and CDR2 sequences are DFQATT and SNEGSKA (reference sequence). Here the CDR3 reads CSASFSASGNDEQFF. In DNA, the CDR3 is TGCAGTGCTAGTTTTAGCGCTAGCGGGAATGATGAGCAGTTCTTC.

The V and J genes are TRBV29-1 and TRBJ2-3; D is possibly TRBD2 (6 bases). V was shortened by 0 bases and J by 0 bases, with 13 bases between the two germline ends. The CDR3 totals 16 residues. CDR1 SQVTM and CDR2 ANQGSEA come from the germline V gene. CDR3 coding DNA: TGCAGCGTTGAAGATCCGGGGGAGAGAAGCACAGATACGCAGTATTTT. It yields the protein CSVEDPGERSTDTQYF.

This clonotype was seen more than once but under ten times. This chain uses TRBV9 with TRBJ2-1; D remains unclear. In germline, CDR1 is SGDLS, CDR2 YYNGEE. With 3 bases removed from V and 2 bases from J, the gap between germline ends came to 21 bases. The CDR3 sequence is 18 residues long. In DNA, the CDR3 is TGTGCCAGCAGCGCTCCCGTAGGTTCTCATACTACCTACAATGAGCAGTTCTTC. This gives the protein CASSAPVGSHTTYNEQFF.

The V and J genes are TRBV11-1 and TRBJ1-1; maybe TRBD1 (6 bases). Deletions cut 5 bases from V and 4 bases from J, with 17 bases between. This CDR3 is built from 15 residues. Germline CDR1 and CDR2: SGHAT and FQDESV (reference sequence). The chain's CDR3 is CASSRYREVGTEAFF. The CDR3 DNA reads as TGTGCCAGCAGCCGTTACAGGGAGGTGGGCACTGAAGCTTTCTTT. Supplemented by reference TRBV11-1 and TRBJ1-1, the full variable domain reads EAEVAQSPRYKITEKSQAVAFWCDPISGHATLYWYRQILGQGPELLVQFQDESVVDDSQLPKDRFSAERLKGVDSTLKIQPAELGDSAMYLCASSRYREVGTEAFFGQGTRLTVV.

This clonotype was seen a handful of times. The V and J genes are TRBV12-3 or TRBV12-4 and TRBJ2-7; TRBD1 matches at 7 bases. V was clipped by 5 bases and J by 4 bases; unmatched bases: 11. The CDR3 runs to 15 residues. The CDR3 is CASSTGQPGSYEQYF. CDR3 DNA sequence: TGTGCCAGCAGTACGGGACAGCCAGGGTCTTACGAGCAGTACTTC.

This clonotype was counted between two and nine times. The gene calls are TRBV24-1 and TRBJ2-1; D is unclear. This CDR3 has 14 residues. The germline CDR1 and CDR2 sequences are KGHDR and SFDVKD. V dropped 3 bases and J dropped 6 bases, with 11 bases sitting between them. The CDR3 spells CATSDILAGNEQFF. The CDR3 nucleotides are TGTGCCACCAGTGATATATTAGCAGGCAATGAGCAGTTCTTC.

This clonotype was picked up a small number of times. The chain is built from TRBV6-5 and TRBJ1-1; TRBD1 matches at 7 bases. CDR1 is MNHEY, CDR2 SVGAGI, per germline. The junction had 5 bases not matched to a gene; V was cut back by 6 bases and J by 1 base. CDR3 size: 14 residues. Here the CDR3 DNA reads TGTGCCAGCAGGTACCGGGACAGGAACACTGAAGCTTTCTTT. It specifies CASRYRDRNTEAFF.

This clonotype was counted only a few times. This chain links TRBV24-1 with TRBJ2-2, with 10 positions matching TRBD2. The V gene end was trimmed by 0 bases and the J gene end by 6 bases; junction bases not matched to a gene: 6. Germline loops: CDR1 KGHDR, CDR2 SFDVKD. The CDR3 extends over 17 amino acids. The CDR3 nucleotides are TGTGCCACCAGTGATTTGCCACTAGCGGGATTCCCCGGGGAGCTGTTTTTT. This encodes CATSDLPLAGFPGELFF.